This passage covers 23 T cell receptor beta chains from one sample sequenced in a study of tissue T cells after allogeneic stem cell transplantation. Documented time point: mouse harvest day 14 after allogeneic transplant. Tail vein injection delivered 10^7 T-cell-depleted bone marrow cells and 10^6 splenic CD5+ T cells. The data were produced by immunoSEQ multiplex PCR, yet TCRdb's version contains in-frame clones alone and is incomplete. The profile shows several thousand clones, less than 40% of them singletons. Sequenced sample: skin. These TCRs come from a female BALB/c mouse given C57BL/6 T cells with graft-versus-host disease after an allogeneic hematopoietic cell transplant.

With respect to this clone: Gene names refer to mouse genes. The CDR3 end lies 1 residue beyond the end of the read and is filled in from the germline J gene. J is TRBJ2-1 and V is TRBV3; 8 positions agree with TRBD1. The CDR3 totals 13 residues. Per germline, CDR1 SNHLY and CDR2 FYNGKV (reference sequence). The junction had 0 bases not matched to a gene; V was cut back by 6 bases and J by 2 bases. The part of the CDR3 DNA that was read is TGTGCCAGCAGGGACAGGGACTATGCTGAGCAGTTC. This translates into CASRDRDYAEQF. The CDR3 in its entirety is CASRDRDYAEQFF.

In its sample, this clone ranks as medium-sized (0.01 to 0.1%). Gene names are the mouse ones. The sequenced fragment ends 1 residue before the CDR3 boundary, so the rest is inferred from the germline J gene. The chain uses TRBV26 and TRBJ2-7; the D gene is possibly TRBD1 (6 bases). The CDR3 covers 13 residues. The germline CDR1 and CDR2 sequences are KGHPV and FQNQEV (reference sequence). The germline V and J ends were trimmed by 2 bases and 6 bases, with 11 bases remaining between them. The CDR3 reads CASSLVGGGEQYF. Incomplete CDR3 DNA: TGTGCCAGCAGTCTGGTAGGGGGAGGTGAACAGTAC.

Relative to its sample, this clone is large (0.1 to 1%). The gene names given are mouse names. Read sequence stops 1 residue before the CDR3 end, and the germline J gene provides the missing end. This chain joins TRBV16 and TRBJ1-5, with no clear D. V was shortened by 1 base and J by 6 bases, with 7 bases between the two germline ends. Per germline, CDR1 SGHSA and CDR2 FRNQAP. The CDR3 loop spans 13 amino acids. The CDR3 sequence: CASSLGDIQAPLF. CDR3 DNA, as far as it was read: TGTGCAAGCAGCTTAGGAGACATCCAGGCTCCGCTT.

Notes on this clone: Mouse germline and gene names are used. The read comes to an end 1 residue before the CDR3 does, leaving the germline J gene to fill in the end. This chain joins TRBV5 and TRBJ2-3, with 7 bases fitting TRBD2. The J segment lost 0 bases and the V segment lost 0 bases, leaving 3 bases of the junction unmatched. The CDR3 sequence is 16 residues long. The germline V gene has CDR1 LGHNA and CDR2 YNLKQL (reference sequence). The covered CDR3 bases are TGTGCCAGCAGCCAAGATCTGGGGGTTAGTGCAGAAACGCTGTAT. This gives the protein CASSQDLGVSAETLY. The full CDR3 protein reads CASSQDLGVSAETLYF.

About this clone itself: Germline and genes here are mouse. The CDR3 end falls 1 residue outside the read, so it is completed with the germline J gene. V usage is TRBV26 and J usage is TRBJ2-3; D not resolved. Germline V gene data show CDR1 as KGHPV and CDR2 as FQNQEV (reference sequence). This CDR3 has 13 amino acids. V was shortened by 2 bases and J by 4 bases, with 7 bases between the two germline ends. The part of the CDR3 DNA that was read is TGTGCCAGCAGTCTGAGGGATCCAGAAACGCTGTAT. It is translated as CASSLRDPETLY. The CDR3 in full is CASSLRDPETLYF. The full variable domain, in which reference TRBV26 and TRBJ2-3 provide the parts outside the CDR3, is NSKVIQTPRYLVKGQGQKAKMRCIPEKGHPVVFWYQQNKNNEFKFLINFQNQEVLQQIDMTEKRFSAECPSNSPCSLEIQSSEAGDSALYLCASSLRDPETLYFGSGTRLTVL.

Within the sample, this clone is medium-sized. Gene names and germline refer to mouse. The CDR3 end falls 1 residue outside the read, so it is completed with the germline J gene. This sequence joins TRBV3 and TRBJ2-7; 9 positions agree with TRBD2. This CDR3 is 15 amino acids long. Germline CDR1 and CDR2: SNHLY and FYNGKV (reference sequence). V shed 0 bases and J 2 bases; nucleotides not matched to a gene: 2. The sequenced CDR3 bases are TGTGCCAGCAGCTTAGCTGGGGGGGCGACCTATGAACAGTAC. Translation gives CASSLAGGATYEQY. The whole CDR3 reads CASSLAGGATYEQYF.

As concerns this clone: Gene names denote mouse genes. The CDR3 is cut off 1 residue early in the read; its end comes from the germline J gene. The rearrangement uses TRBV3 and TRBJ2-3, with 10 bases that match TRBD2. The V segment lost 6 bases and the J segment 1 base; nucleotides outside the gene matches: 4. The CDR3 consists of 15 residues. Germline V lookup: CDR1 SNHLY, CDR2 FYNGKV (reference sequence). The CDR3 spells CASRRLGGGAETLYF. The CDR3 bases that were read are TGTGCCAGCAGACGACTGGGGGGAGGTGCAGAAACGCTGTAT.

By share of the sample, this clone is medium-sized. The gene names here belong to mouse. Coverage ceases 1 residue before the CDR3 finishes, and the germline J gene fills in the end. Within the sample, other DNA sequences also encode this same CDR3. The chain joins TRBV26 to TRBJ2-7; no firm D call. This CDR3 contains 13 residues. Germline loops: CDR1 KGHPV, CDR2 FQNQEV (reference sequence). The V end was cut by 2 bases, the J end by 0 bases, with 5 bases between. The CDR3 loop reads CASSLRSSYEQYF. The covered CDR3 bases are TGTGCCAGCAGTCTGAGGAGCTCCTATGAACAGTAC.

Comments on this clone: The listed genes are named as in mouse. The CDR3 sequence: CASSLDLGGRGQDTQYF. Partial CDR3 DNA: TGTGCCAGCTCTCTCGATCTGGGGGGGCGCGGGCAAGACACCCAGTAC. The chain joins TRBV12-1 to TRBJ2-5; 10 bases map to TRBD2. Read data end 1 residue before the CDR3 end; the end is taken from the germline J gene. CDR3 length: 17 residues. Losses at the gene ends were 0 bases for V and 3 bases for J; bases not matched to a gene: 8. Per germline, CDR1 SGHSN and CDR2 HYEKVE.

This clone is judged medium-sized. Gene and germline names: mouse. The read ends 1 residue before the CDR3 terminus; that terminus is restored from the germline J gene. V and J are TRBV26 and TRBJ2-4; 10 bases map to TRBD1. In germline, CDR1 is KGHPV, CDR2 FQNQEV (reference sequence). There are 14 residues in the CDR3. The V segment lost 4 bases and the J segment 4 bases; nucleotides outside the gene matches: 2. CDR3 bases read: TGTGCCAGCAGTCCCGGGACAGGGGAAAACACCTTGTAC. Protein product: CASSPGTGENTLY. The full CDR3 reads CASSPGTGENTLYF.

Points on this clone: Gene names are the mouse ones. The sequence runs out 1 residue before the end of the CDR3; the remainder is reconstructed from the germline J gene. The genes are TRBV3 and TRBJ2-7, with 10 bases aligning to TRBD1. Looked up from germline, CDR1 is SNHLY and CDR2 is FYNGKV (reference sequence). This CDR3 has 13 residues. Trimming removed 4 bases from V and 6 bases from J; junction bases left unmatched: 3. The DNA read from the CDR3 is TGTGCCAGCAGCTCCGGGACAGGGGTTGAACAGTAC. Amino acids: CASSSGTGVEQY. The whole CDR3 sequence is CASSSGTGVEQYF.

Details on this clone: Germline and genes: mouse. The CDR3 end falls 1 residue outside the read, so it is completed with the germline J gene. The chain employs TRBV26 and TRBJ2-3, with TRBD2 matching 13 bases. This CDR3 comprises 15 residues. With 6 bases clipped from V and 4 bases from J, the junction kept 4 bases outside the gene matches. Germline CDR1 KGHPV, CDR2 FQNQEV (reference sequence). The covered CDR3 bases are TGTGCCAGCAGCCGGGACTGGGGGGGGACAGAAACGCTGTAT. Translating it yields CASSRDWGGTETLY. In full, the CDR3 reads CASSRDWGGTETLYF.

In its sample, this clone was seen once. These gene names are mouse names. The observed sequence ends 1 residue before the CDR3 terminus, with the missing tail filled in from the germline J gene. The V and J genes are TRBV23 and TRBJ2-3; no check of the table's D call, TRBD2, against the DNA was made. In germline, CDR1 is KGHTA, CDR2 FQNQQP. CDR3 length: 13 amino acids. CDR3 sequence: CSSSPTSAETLYF. CDR3 DNA (partial): TGCTCCAGCAGCCCCACTAGTGCAGAAACGCTGTAT.

Relative to its sample, this clone is medium-sized (0.01 to 0.1%). Here the gene names and germline are mouse. The DNA ends 1 residue before the CDR3 does, and the rest of the CDR3 is filled in from the germline J gene. The chain uses TRBV19 and TRBJ2-7, with D perhaps matching TRBD2 (6 bases). V was trimmed by 1 base and J by 6 bases, leaving 8 bases between them. The CDR3 runs to 12 residues. Germline V gives CDR1 FNHDT, CDR2 SITEND (reference sequence). CDR3 amino acids: CASSISGVEQYF. Incomplete CDR3 DNA: TGTGCCAGCAGTATATCTGGGGTTGAACAGTAC.

With respect to this clone: These gene names are mouse names. The covered CDR3 bases are TGTGCCAGCAGTCTGCTGGGGGGGTTTAGTCAAAACACCTTGTAC. Residues: CASSLLGGFSQNTLY. The entire CDR3 is CASSLLGGFSQNTLYF. The V call is TRBV26, the J call TRBJ2-4; 9 bases are shared with TRBD2. The read terminates 1 residue ahead of where the CDR3 ends, so the germline J gene completes it. Looked up from germline, CDR1 is KGHPV and CDR2 is FQNQEV (reference sequence). The CDR3 has 16 amino acids. Trimming cost V 2 bases and J 0 bases; bases outside gene matches: 3.

Comment on this clone: Genes and germline are mouse. The read stops 1 residue short of the end of the CDR3; the missing end is completed from the germline J gene. This rearrangement joins TRBV23 to TRBJ2-4; the table's D call TRBD2 went unverified against the DNA. CDR3 length equals 13 residues. Germline lookup yields CDR1 KGHTA and CDR2 FQNQQP. CDR3 sequence reads: CSSSQSGENTLYF. The sequenced CDR3 bases are TGCTCCAGCAGTCAATCTGGGGAAAACACCTTGTAC. The full variable domain, rest sourced from reference TRBV23 and TRBJ2-4, is DAAVTQKPRYLIKMKGQEAEMKCIPEKGHTAVFWYQQKQSKELKFLIYFQNQQPLDQIDMVKERFSAVCPSSSLCSLGIRTCEAEDSALYLCSSSQSGENTLYFGAGTRLSVL.

This clone turned up a few times. Gene names and germline refer to mouse. The read comes to an end 1 residue before the CDR3 does, leaving the germline J gene to fill in the end. V and J are TRBV26 and TRBJ1-3; D is unclear. Germline loops: CDR1 KGHPV, CDR2 FQNQEV (reference sequence). The CDR3 sequence is 11 residues long. V gave up 3 bases and J gave up 3 bases, with 0 bases separating them. CDR3 DNA (partial): TGTGCCAGCAGTCTTGGAAATACGCTCTAT. Its translation is CASSLGNTLY. The whole CDR3 sequence reads CASSLGNTLYF.

Note on this clone: Mouse gene names and germline throughout. The missing CDR3 end, 1 residue past where the read stops, is filled in from the germline J gene. V and J are TRBV19 and TRBJ2-1; 9 bases match TRBD2. This CDR3 is built from 15 residues. The J segment lost 2 bases and the V segment lost 3 bases, leaving 3 bases of the junction unmatched. Germline assignment: CDR1 FNHDT and CDR2 SITEND (reference sequence). The CDR3 loop is CASSTGGGHYAEQFF. CDR3 bases read: TGTGCCAGCAGTACTGGGGGGGGCCACTATGCTGAGCAGTTC.

Only a few counts were recorded for this clone. Each gene name is a mouse one. From the germline J gene comes the end of the CDR3, since the read stops 1 residue before it. The V and J genes are TRBV3 and TRBJ1-3; tentative D call: TRBD1 (6 bases). The germline V and J ends were trimmed by 4 bases and 0 bases, with 10 bases remaining between them. CDR3 length equals 15 residues. CDR1 is SNHLY, CDR2 FYNGKV, per germline (reference sequence). The CDR3 bases that were read are TGTGCCAGCAGCTATCAGGGGTTTTCTGGAAATACGCTCTAT. Translating it yields CASSYQGFSGNTLY. The entire CDR3 protein reads CASSYQGFSGNTLYF.

This clone was seen more than once but under ten times. Gene names denote mouse genes. The read ends 1 residue early relative to the CDR3; the germline J gene fills the gap. The V and J genes are TRBV16 and TRBJ2-1; TRBD2 aligns across 10 bases. The CDR3 extends over 14 amino acids. Germline V gives CDR1 SGHSA, CDR2 FRNQAP. J gave up 5 bases and V 5 bases, and 3 bases lay outside the gene matches. The part of the CDR3 DNA that was read is TGTGCAAGCAGCCTCTGGGGGGGCGATGCTGAGCAGTTC. Protein product: CASSLWGGDAEQF. The whole CDR3 reads CASSLWGGDAEQFF.

Concerning this clone: Gene names refer to mouse genes. The DNA ends 1 residue before the CDR3 does, and the rest of the CDR3 is filled in from the germline J gene. The chain recombines TRBV26 with TRBJ1-4; D unresolved. V lost 5 bases to trimming and J lost 0 bases, with 7 bases between them. The CDR3 is 14 residues long. Germline V gene data show CDR1 as KGHPV and CDR2 as FQNQEV (reference sequence). The CDR3 bases that were read are TGTGCCAGCAGTAGAGGGCTTTCCAACGAAAGATTATTT. Protein: CASSRGLSNERLF. The full CDR3 reads CASSRGLSNERLFF.

On this clone itself: Gene names are mouse gene names. The DNA ends 1 residue before the CDR3 does, and the rest of the CDR3 is filled in from the germline J gene. This chain uses TRBV13-3 with TRBJ1-2, with D possibly being TRBD1 (5 bases). Trimming took 2 bases from V and 3 from J, leaving 11 bases between them. Germline V lookup: CDR1 NNHDY, CDR2 SYVADS. The CDR3 covers 14 residues. CDR3 DNA (partial): TGTGCCAGCAGTGAGGGGGGAAGGGACTCCGACTACACC. Translated, it gives CASSEGGRDSDYT. The complete CDR3 protein is CASSEGGRDSDYTF.

With regard to this clone: The genes and germline here are from mouse. Coverage ceases 1 residue before the CDR3 finishes, and the germline J gene fills in the end. J is TRBJ1-2 and V is TRBV24, with TRBD1 as a possible D gene (6 bases). Germline V gives CDR1 KGHTA, CDR2 FRNEEI. Trimming shortened V by 4 bases and J by 2 bases, and 11 bases separated the two germline ends. The CDR3 has 14 amino acids. CDR3 DNA, as far as it was read: TGTGCCAGCAGTCCCCAGGGGTGGAACTCCGACTACACC. This sequence encodes CASSPQGWNSDYT. The complete CDR3 protein is CASSPQGWNSDYTF.